This T cell receptor beta chain was sequenced for a study of CD8 T cells in ankylosing spondylitis. Overall study results and limits: Matched synovial fluid from ankylosing spondylitis patients was reported to be enriched for disease-linked clones. Fewer than 10 highly homologous variants formed a TCR beta motif that appeared characteristic of ankylosing spondylitis blood.

This CDR3 contains 14 residues. The germline gives CDR1 SGHRS, CDR2 YFSETQ. V lost 6 bases, J lost 6 bases, and 11 bases stayed unmatched. TCRdb used MiXCR to reprocess the 5' RACE reads, holding one entry per CDR3 protein. This sample has more than 650,000 distinct CDR3 sequences; around 11% occur once, and the top ten carry 0.51%. This clonotype was counted a few times. No antigen is known for it. This sequence was found in a male donor with ankylosing spondylitis. The sequenced sample was blood, either unsorted or a sorted T cell fraction (not recorded which). This chain uses TRBV5-1 with TRBJ1-1; 7 bases map to TRBD1. The CDR3 spells CASTRWQGVSEAFF. CDR3 sequence (DNA): TGCGCCAGCACCCGGTGGCAGGGGGTATCTGAAGCTTTCTTT.